This T cell receptor (beta chain) was captured by sequencing in a study of blood T cell repertoires in COVID-19. TCRdb keeps only in-frame clones here, not all; method: immunoSEQ multiplex PCR. The sample includes hundreds of thousands of clones, 75% to 85% of them seen just once. This CDR3 is 12 amino acids long. CDR1 is LNHDA, CDR2 SQIVND, per germline (reference sequence). V lost 5 bases and J 8 bases, leaving 12 bases between the germline ends. The chain employs TRBV19 and TRBJ1-2; no firm D call. Sequenced: peripheral blood. The sequence was collected from a woman aged 80 or older with COVID-19, enrolled during active disease. The CDR3 sequence is CASSEALRGYTF. Here the CDR3 DNA reads TGTGCCAGTAGTGAAGCCCTACGGGGCTACACCTTC.